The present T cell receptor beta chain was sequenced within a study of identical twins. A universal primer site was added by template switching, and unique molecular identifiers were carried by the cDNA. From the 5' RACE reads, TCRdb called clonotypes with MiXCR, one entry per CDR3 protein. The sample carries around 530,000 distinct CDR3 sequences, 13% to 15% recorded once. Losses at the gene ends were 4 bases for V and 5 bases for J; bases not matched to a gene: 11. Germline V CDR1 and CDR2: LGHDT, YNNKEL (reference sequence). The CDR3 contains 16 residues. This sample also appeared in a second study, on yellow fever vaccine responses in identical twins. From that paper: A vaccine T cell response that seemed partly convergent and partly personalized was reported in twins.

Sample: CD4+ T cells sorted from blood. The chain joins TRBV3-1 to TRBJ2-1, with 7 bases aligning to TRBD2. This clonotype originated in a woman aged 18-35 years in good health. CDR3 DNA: TGTGCCAGCAGCCGAACTTGGGAGGGAAGGAACAATGAGCAGTTCTTC. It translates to CASSRTWEGRNNEQFF.